Listed below are T cell receptor beta chains from one sample, sequenced in a study of prognosis after radiotherapy for stage I lung cancer. TCRdb itself ran the multiplex PCR reads through MiXCR, one entry per CDR3 protein. This sample has around 63,000 distinct CDR3 sequences; 26% occur once, and the top ten carry about 7.5%. The sequencing here drew on PBMCs, taken before or after stereotactic body radiation therapy (not recorded which). These receptors came from a donor over 45 with non-small cell lung cancer. Both conserved end residues are part of each CDR3. The D gene is left open where the match is weak. Expanded clones get a size class; other rows say once, few or many, or leave the size out.

V: TRBV6-5
D: -
size: many
J: TRBJ2-2
CDR3: CASSNKPYGQNTGELFF
DNA: TGTGCCAGCAGTAACAAGCCCTACGGACAGAACACCGGGGAGCTGTTTTTT

V: TRBV30
D: TRBD1
size: many
J: TRBJ2-7
CDR3: CAWSVDRGVEQYF
DNA: TGTGCCTGGAGTGTGGACAGGGGCGTCGAGCAGTACTTC

V: TRBV6-1
D: -
size: -
J: TRBJ2-1
CDR3: CASTKRGRGLNNEQFF
DNA: TGTGCCAGCACCAAGAGGGGGAGGGGGCTAAACAATGAGCAGTTCTTC

V: TRBV5-5
D: -
size: many
J: TRBJ2-3
CDR3: CASSLVQFTDTQYF
DNA: TGTGCCAGCAGCTTGGTCCAGTTCACAGATACGCAGTATTTT

V: TRBV20-1
D: -
size: few
J: TRBJ2-5
CDR3: CSARSSGRAAAQYF
DNA: TGCAGTGCTAGGAGTTCTGGACGGGCCGCGGCCCAGTACTTC

V: TRBV24-1
D: TRBD2
size: many
J: TRBJ2-3
CDR3: CATSDTAGGTDTQYF
DNA: TGTGCCACCAGTGATACAGCGGGGGGGACAGATACGCAGTATTTT

V: TRBV6-1
D: TRBD1
size: medium-sized
J: TRBJ2-1
CDR3: CASSGTGGYNEQFF
DNA: TGTGCCAGCAGTGGGACAGGGGGTTACAATGAGCAGTTCTTC

V: TRBV4-2
D: -
size: few
J: TRBJ1-1
CDR3: CASSQERNTEAFF
DNA: TGTGCCAGCAGCCAAGAACGTAACACTGAAGCTTTCTTT

V: TRBV6-1
D: TRBD2
size: many
J: TRBJ2-1
CDR3: CASSPKRGGPNNEQFF
DNA: TGTGCCAGCAGTCCCAAGCGGGGGGGCCCGAACAATGAGCAGTTCTTC

V: TRBV10-3
D: -
size: many
J: TRBJ1-6
CDR3: CAISESRSSYNSPLHF
DNA: TGTGCCATCAGTGAGTCCCGGAGCTCCTATAATTCACCCCTCCACTTT

V: TRBV28
D: TRBD1
size: many
J: TRBJ2-6
CDR3: CASKETGGAGANVLTF
DNA: TGTGCCAGCAAAGAGACAGGGGGCGCTGGGGCCAACGTCCTGACTTTC

V: TRBV10-3
D: -
size: many
J: TRBJ2-1
CDR3: CAISESGEAGNEQFF
DNA: TGTGCCATCAGTGAGTCAGGGGAAGCAGGCAATGAGCAGTTCTTC

V: TRBV5-1
D: TRBD2
size: many
J: TRBJ2-1
CDR3: CASSVSGGPNNEQFF
DNA: TGCGCCAGCAGCGTTAGCGGGGGCCCCAACAATGAGCAGTTCTTC

V: TRBV3-1
D: TRBD2
size: many
J: TRBJ2-3
CDR3: CVSSQPRASGLLSTDTQYF
DNA: TGTGTCAGCAGCCAACCACGGGCTAGCGGACTCCTTAGCACAGATACGCAGTATTTT

V: TRBV7-2
D: -
size: many
J: TRBJ2-1
CDR3: CASSPGGLSYNEQFF
DNA: TGTGCCAGCAGCCCAGGGGGACTATCCTACAATGAGCAGTTCTTC

V: TRBV20-1
D: TRBD1
size: many
J: TRBJ2-5
CDR3: CSASGTGGYQETQYF
DNA: TGCAGTGCGTCCGGGACAGGGGGTTACCAAGAGACCCAGTACTTC

V: TRBV2
D: -
size: many
J: TRBJ2-3
CDR3: CASNTGPDTQYF
DNA: TGTGCCAGCAATACGGGGCCAGATACGCAGTATTTT

V: TRBV7-2
D: -
size: -
J: TRBJ2-2
CDR3: CASSLAGGGAFGELFF
DNA: TGTGCCAGCAGCTTAGCGGGAGGGGGGGCTTTCGGGGAGCTGTTTTTT

V: TRBV6-2/TRBV6-3
D: -
size: -
J: TRBJ1-2
CDR3: CVSIYTSNPGSYGYTF
DNA: TGTGTCAGCATTTACACCAGTAATCCGGGGTCCTATGGCTACACCTTC

V: TRBV20-1
D: -
size: many
J: TRBJ1-1
CDR3: CSANERGRGNTEAFF
DNA: TGCAGTGCTAATGAAAGGGGCCGAGGGAACACTGAAGCTTTCTTT

V: TRBV27
D: TRBD2
size: many
J: TRBJ2-5
CDR3: CASSLNGGAIGQETQYF
DNA: TGTGCCAGCAGTTTAAACGGGGGGGCCATTGGGCAAGAGACCCAGTACTTC

V: TRBV7-2
D: TRBD2
size: few
J: TRBJ2-5
CDR3: CASSLALGGGGETQYF
DNA: TGTGCCAGCAGCTTAGCGCTGGGGGGGGGTGGGGAGACCCAGTACTTC

V: TRBV12-3/TRBV12-4
D: TRBD2
size: many
J: TRBJ2-3
CDR3: CASSLREGDTQYF
DNA: TGTGCCAGCAGTTTAAGGGAGGGGGATACGCAGTATTTT

V: TRBV7-2
D: TRBD1
size: -
J: TRBJ2-7
CDR3: CARRDRFYEQYF
DNA: TGTGCCAGGAGGGACAGGTTCTACGAGCAGTACTTC

V: TRBV2
D: -
size: many
J: TRBJ1-5
CDR3: CASSPGRNQPQHF
DNA: TGTGCCAGCAGTCCCGGGAGAAATCAGCCCCAGCATTTT